This entry describes one T cell receptor beta chain. The data were taken from a study of blood T cell repertoires in COVID-19. Across the study: Material from acute and convalescent COVID-19 was sourced from the United States, Italy and Spain. T cells, B-cell-depleted T cells, or PBMCs provided the cDNA or gDNA that served as material.

Authors' data handling: By means of reference gene primer amplification, nucleated cell counts were estimated. The protocol was immunoSEQ multiplex PCR, while the TCRdb copy is restricted to in-frame clones and leaves out a portion. The V and J calls and clone size are taken from that table; D and trimming were inferred from the DNA. The profile shows about 58,000 clones, around 78% of them singletons. Specimen: peripheral blood. The TCR was taken from a human donor in a cohort sampled during active COVID-19.

DNA of the CDR3: TGCGCCAGCAGCTCCAGACCGACAGGGGCTAATGAAAAACTGTTTTTT. Protein: CASSSRPTGANEKLFF. V gene TRBV5-1 combines with J gene TRBJ1-4; 8 bases line up with TRBD1. Germline V gives CDR1 SGHRS, CDR2 YFSETQ. This CDR3 spans 16 amino acids. J lost 3 bases, V lost 3 bases, and 7 bases had no gene match.